This passage covers 19 T cell receptor beta chains from one sample sequenced in a study of T cells in Graves' hyperthyroidism and ophthalmopathy. Researchers amplified the TCR beta CDR3 regions from RNA transcripts. With the HTBI primer set, the TCR CDR3 went through a first round of RT-PCR. TCRdb re-derived calls from the multiplex PCR reads in MiXCR, one entry per CDR3 protein. The sample consists of around 300,000 distinct CDR3 sequences, about an eighth of them appearing once. Source material: blood. These receptors were taken from a woman between 40 and 55 years old with Graves' hyperthyroidism.

This clonotype was counted ten times or more. The chain has TRBV6-1 and TRBJ2-3; maybe TRBD2 (5 bases). Looked up from germline, CDR1 is MNHNS and CDR2 is SASEGT. The CDR3 sequence is 14 residues long. V was cut by 1 base and J by 7 bases, with 12 bases left in between. This chain's CDR3 is CASSEVRERHTQYF. In DNA, the CDR3 is TGTGCCAGCAGTGAAGTCCGGGAAAGACATACGCAGTATTTT.

The chain joins TRBV7-9 to TRBJ2-3; TRBD2 matches at 11 bases. After removal of 2 bases from V and 7 bases from J, the junction contained 5 bases not matched to a gene. This CDR3 is built from 15 residues. Germline CDR1 reads SEHNR; CDR2 reads FQNEAQ (reference sequence). DNA for the CDR3: TGTGCCAGCAGCTTACAGGGACTAGCGGTTTATACGCAGTATTTT. Protein: CASSLQGLAVYTQYF. Supplemented by reference TRBV7-9 and TRBJ2-3, the full variable domain reads DTGVSQNPRHKITKRGQNVTFRCDPISEHNRLYWYRQTLGQGPEFLTYFQNEAQLEKSRLLSDRFSAERPKGSFSTLEIQRTEQGDSAMYLCASSLQGLAVYTQYFGPGTRLTVL.

This clonotype was detected many times. The chain couples TRBV27 to TRBJ2-2, with D tentatively TRBD1 (7 bases). Germline loops: CDR1 MNHEY, CDR2 SMNVEV (reference sequence). The CDR3 has 15 residues. V lost 1 base and J lost 4, with 10 bases in between. The CDR3 nucleotides read TGTGCCAGCAGTTTATGGCAGGGGGGCACCGGGGAGCTGTTTTTT. Protein: CASSLWQGGTGELFF.

Ten or more counts support this clonotype. This rearrangement joins TRBV28 to TRBJ2-7; 9 bases are shared with TRBD1. This CDR3 contains 14 residues. J lost 3 bases, V lost 6 bases, and 6 bases had no gene match. The germline CDR1 and CDR2 sequences are MDHEN and SYDVKM. The DNA of the CDR3 is TGTGCCAGCAGCTCCGGGACAGGGAGCTACGAGCAGTACTTC. It translates to CASSSGTGSYEQYF.

About this clonotype: A much bigger clone sits one base away, suggesting this may be a read error. This chain uses TRBV18 with TRBJ2-1; 12 bases line up with TRBD2. J gave up 8 bases and V 6 bases, and 5 bases lay outside the gene matches. The CDR3 is 14 residues long. Germline CDR1 KGHSH, CDR2 LQKENI. CDR3 sequence (DNA): TGTGCCAGCTCGGAGGCTAGCGGGGGGGATGAGCAGTTCTTC. It translates to CASSEASGGDEQFF.

This clonotype has only a few counts. This chain connects TRBV7-9 to TRBJ1-6, with 7 positions matching TRBD1. V was clipped by 6 bases and J by 5 bases; unmatched bases: 10. The CDR3 runs 16 residues. The germline gives CDR1 SEHNR, CDR2 FQNEAQ (reference sequence). In nucleotides, the CDR3 is TGTGCCAGCAGGTCTCGACAGGGAGGCAATAATTCACCCCTCCACTTT. This translates into CASRSRQGGNNSPLHF.

This clonotype occurred many times. The chain recombines TRBV27 with TRBJ2-7; perhaps D is TRBD1 or TRBD2 (5 bases each). With 6 bases removed from V and 3 bases from J, the gap between germline ends came to 27 bases. The CDR3 is 18 residues long. Per the germline V gene, CDR1 is MNHEY and CDR2 is SMNVEV (reference sequence). CDR3 sequence: CASRGEGPGPTVFYEQYF. The DNA of the CDR3 is TGTGCCAGCAGAGGGGAAGGCCCGGGACCCACGGTATTCTACGAGCAGTACTTC.

This clonotype was detected many times. V is TRBV29-1 and J is TRBJ2-1, with TRBD1 identical over 10 bases. V lost 7 bases to trimming and J lost 6 bases; unmatched junction nucleotides: 9. CDR1 and CDR2 from the germline V gene are SQVTM and ANQGSEA. CDR3 length: 14 amino acids. The CDR3 protein is CSGGRQGASNEQFF. The CDR3 nucleotides read TGCAGCGGAGGCAGACAGGGGGCTTCCAATGAGCAGTTCTTC.

A note on this clonotype: The missing conserved phenylalanine or tryptophan at the end of this CDR3 makes a read error likely. The rearrangement joins TRBV19 to TRBJ1-2, with D perhaps matching TRBD1 (6 bases). This CDR3 comprises 14 residues. Germline-derived CDR1 and CDR2 are LNHDA and SQIVND (reference sequence). With 4 bases removed from V and 4 bases from J, the gap between germline ends came to 13 bases. For the CDR3, the DNA is TGTGCCAGTAGTACCCTCACAGGGCTCTATGGCTACACCCTC. It yields the protein CASSTLTGLYGYTL.

This clonotype occurred many times. DNA for the CDR3: TGTGCCAGCAGCTTAGGAGACAGCGGCAATCAGCCCCAGCATTTT. It encodes CASSLGDSGNQPQHF. The rearrangement uses TRBV7-6 and TRBJ1-5; possible D gene TRBD1, 5 bases. Deletions cut 1 base from V and 2 bases from J, with 9 bases between. This CDR3 region has 15 residues. CDR1 is SGHVS, CDR2 FNYEAQ, per germline.

A remark on this clonotype: Compared with germline, one end of the junction differs, possibly owing to a read error. The rearrangement links TRBV11-2 to TRBJ2-2; no definite D call. This CDR3 spans 15 amino acids. CDR1 and CDR2 from the germline V gene are SGHAT and FQNNGV. CDR3 sequence reads: CASSFTLPNAGELFF. As DNA, the CDR3 is TGTGCCAGCAGCTTTACCTTACCGAACGCCGGGGAGCTGTTTTTT. Supplemented by reference TRBV11-2 and TRBJ2-2, the full variable domain reads EAGVAQSPRYKIIEKRQSVAFWCNPISGHATLYWYQQILGQGPKLLIQFQNNGVVDDSQLPKDRFSAERLKGVDSTLKIQPAKLEDSAVYLCASSFTLPNAGELFFGEGSRLTVL.

This clonotype was seen more than once but under ten times. V usage is TRBV6-2 or TRBV6-3 and J usage is TRBJ2-3, with 7 bases that match TRBD2. This CDR3 spans 13 amino acids. CDR1 is MNHEY and CDR2 is SVGEGT in the germline V gene. The V and J ends lost 7 bases and 6 bases, in that order; junction bases with no gene match: 7. The chain's CDR3 is CASTLAEADTQYF. CDR3 DNA: TGTGCCAGCACGCTAGCGGAAGCGGATACGCAGTATTTT.

This clonotype was recorded many times. The chain is built from TRBV12-3 or TRBV12-4 and TRBJ1-1; no clear D gene. V was trimmed by 2 bases and J by 10 bases, leaving 14 bases between them. The CDR3 runs to 13 residues. The CDR3 DNA is TGTGCCAGCAGTTTAAGTGTATCCGGGATAGCTTTCTTT. This gives the protein CASSLSVSGIAFF.

This clonotype occurred once. The CDR3, as DNA: TGTGCCAGCTACGGGACAGGGGGAGACACCATATATTTT. This sequence encodes CASYGTGGDTIYF. The chain links TRBV18 to TRBJ1-3; 11 positions agree with TRBD1. The CDR3 is 13 amino acids. J lost 8 bases, V lost 7 bases, and 4 bases had no gene match. From germline, CDR1 is KGHSH and CDR2 LQKENI.

This clonotype was detected ten times or more. This chain uses TRBV5-4 with TRBJ1-2, with TRBD1 matching 9 bases. Germline values: CDR1 SGHNT, CDR2 YYREEE (reference sequence). The V segment lost 7 bases and the J segment 1 base; nucleotides outside the gene matches: 8. This CDR3 spans 15 amino acids. The CDR3 DNA sequence: TGTGCCAGCGCCGGGACAGGGAAGGTTAACTATGGCTACACCTTC. Amino acids: CASAGTGKVNYGYTF.

This clonotype was seen more than once but under ten times. The rearrangement uses TRBV6-5 and TRBJ1-3; 7 bases agree with TRBD1. V lost 2 bases and J lost 7; bases outside the gene matches: 5. Germline CDR1 reads MNHEY; CDR2 reads SVGAGI. The CDR3 loop spans 14 amino acids. CDR3: CASSYDRARNTIYF. As DNA, the CDR3 is TGTGCCAGCAGTTACGACAGGGCTCGGAACACCATATATTTT.

At least ten counts were recorded for this clonotype. The chain has TRBV6-1 and TRBJ1-1; D possibly corresponds to TRBD1 (6 bases). The CDR3 extends over 15 amino acids. Trimming removed 5 bases from V and 0 bases from J, with 13 bases in between. CDR1 and CDR2 (germline): MNHNS, SASEGT. Here the CDR3 reads CASSYDRTVNTEAFF. CDR3 DNA: TGTGCCAGCAGTTATGACAGGACAGTGAACACTGAAGCTTTCTTT.

V usage is TRBV4-1 and J usage is TRBJ2-7; possible D gene TRBD2, 6 bases. This CDR3 spans 17 amino acids. The V gene lost 1 base and the J gene lost 6 bases, with 22 bases spanning the gap. Germline V CDR1 and CDR2: MGHRA, YSYEKL. CDR3 DNA sequence: TGCGCCAGCAGCCAAGCGCCGGGGAGGACCTCTGGGGGCGAGCAGTACTTC. Protein sequence: CASSQAPGRTSGGEQYF.

This clonotype was seen a handful of times. The chain employs TRBV18 and TRBJ2-7; 7 positions agree with TRBD1. V lost 3 bases to trimming and J lost 5 bases; unmatched junction nucleotides: 4. The CDR3 has 13 residues. CDR1 and CDR2 from the germline V gene are KGHSH and LQKENI. CDR3 in amino acids: CASSPGTANEQYF. As DNA, the CDR3 is TGTGCCAGCTCACCTGGGACAGCCAACGAGCAGTACTTC.